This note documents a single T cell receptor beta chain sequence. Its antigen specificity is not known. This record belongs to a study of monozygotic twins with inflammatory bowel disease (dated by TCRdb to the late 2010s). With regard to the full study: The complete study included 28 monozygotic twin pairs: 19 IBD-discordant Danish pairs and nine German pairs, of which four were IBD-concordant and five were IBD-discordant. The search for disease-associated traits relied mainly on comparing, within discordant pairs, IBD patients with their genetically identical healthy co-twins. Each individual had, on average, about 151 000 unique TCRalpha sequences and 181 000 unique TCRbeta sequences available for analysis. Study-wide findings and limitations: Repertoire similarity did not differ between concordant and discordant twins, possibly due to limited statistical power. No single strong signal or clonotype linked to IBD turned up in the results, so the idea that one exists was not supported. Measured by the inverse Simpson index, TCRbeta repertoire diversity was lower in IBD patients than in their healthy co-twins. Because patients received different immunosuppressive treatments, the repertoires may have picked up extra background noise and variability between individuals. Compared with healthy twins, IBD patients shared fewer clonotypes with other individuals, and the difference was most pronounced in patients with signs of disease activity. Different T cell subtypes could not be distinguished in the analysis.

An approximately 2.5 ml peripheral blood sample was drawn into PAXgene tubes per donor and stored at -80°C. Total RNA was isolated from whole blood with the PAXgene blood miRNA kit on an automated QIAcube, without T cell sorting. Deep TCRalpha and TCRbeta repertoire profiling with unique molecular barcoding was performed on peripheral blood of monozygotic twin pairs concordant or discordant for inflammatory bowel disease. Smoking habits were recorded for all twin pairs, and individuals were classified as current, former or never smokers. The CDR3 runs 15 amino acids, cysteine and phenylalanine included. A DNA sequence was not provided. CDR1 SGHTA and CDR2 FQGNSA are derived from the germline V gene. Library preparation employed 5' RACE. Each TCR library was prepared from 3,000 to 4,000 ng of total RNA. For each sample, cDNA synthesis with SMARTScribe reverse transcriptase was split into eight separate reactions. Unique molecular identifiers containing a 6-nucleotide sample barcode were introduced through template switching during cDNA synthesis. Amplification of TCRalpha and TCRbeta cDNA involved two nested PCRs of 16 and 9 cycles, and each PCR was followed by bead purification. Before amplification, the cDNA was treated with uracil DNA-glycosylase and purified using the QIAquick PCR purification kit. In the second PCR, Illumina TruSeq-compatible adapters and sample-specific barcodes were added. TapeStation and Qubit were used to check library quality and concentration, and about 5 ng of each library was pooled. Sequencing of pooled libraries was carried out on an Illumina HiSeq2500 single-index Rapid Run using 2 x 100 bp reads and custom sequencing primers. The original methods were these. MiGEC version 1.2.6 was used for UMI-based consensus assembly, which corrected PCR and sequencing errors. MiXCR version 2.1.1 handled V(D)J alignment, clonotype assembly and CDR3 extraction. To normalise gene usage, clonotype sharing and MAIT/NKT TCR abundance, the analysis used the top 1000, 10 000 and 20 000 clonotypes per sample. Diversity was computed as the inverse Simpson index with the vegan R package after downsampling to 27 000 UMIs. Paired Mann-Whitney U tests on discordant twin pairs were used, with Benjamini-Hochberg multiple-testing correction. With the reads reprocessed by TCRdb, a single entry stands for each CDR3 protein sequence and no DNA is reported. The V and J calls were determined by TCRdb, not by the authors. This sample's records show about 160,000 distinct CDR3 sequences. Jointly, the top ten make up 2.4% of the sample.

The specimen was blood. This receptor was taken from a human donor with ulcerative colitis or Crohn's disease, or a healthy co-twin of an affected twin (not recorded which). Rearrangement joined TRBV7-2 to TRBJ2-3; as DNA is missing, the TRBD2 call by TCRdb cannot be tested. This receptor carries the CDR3 CASSRGLAGADTQYF.